A selection of T cell receptor beta chains follows, all from one sample in a study of blood T cell repertoires in COVID-19. Assay used: immunoSEQ multiplex PCR; TCRdb lists only in-frame clones, some missing. The sample lists approximately 49,000 clones, over 75% seen once, with around 3% in the top ten. The sample taken for sequencing was peripheral blood. All receptors come from a man aged 45-60 years with active COVID-19. CDR3s include the opening cysteine and the closing phenylalanine or tryptophan. Each record gives: V gene, clone size, J gene, D gene, CDR3 DNA, CDR3 protein. D genes are given only for firm matches. The size entry is marked missing in some rows and otherwise reads once, few, many or a size class.

V gene: TRBV4-1
clone size: .
J gene: TRBJ2-2
D gene: TRBD2
CDR3 DNA: TGCGCCAGCAGCTCGACTAGCGGGAGGGTGAACACCGGGGAGCTGTTTTTT
CDR3 protein: CASSSTSGRVNTGELFF

V gene: TRBV27
clone size: .
J gene: TRBJ2-5
D gene: .
CDR3 DNA: TGTGCCAGCAGTTTATTCCCCAAAGAGACCCAGTACTTC
CDR3 protein: CASSLFPKETQYF

V gene: TRBV7-2
clone size: .
J gene: TRBJ2-3
D gene: TRBD2
CDR3 DNA: TGTGCCAGCAGCACCTATCTAGCGGGAGTGCTCACAGATACGCAGTATTTT
CDR3 protein: CASSTYLAGVLTDTQYF

V gene: TRBV6-5
clone size: .
J gene: TRBJ1-5
D gene: .
CDR3 DNA: TGTGCCAGCAGCCCGGGACAAAGCTATCAGCCCCAGCATTTT
CDR3 protein: CASSPGQSYQPQHF

V gene: TRBV9
clone size: .
J gene: TRBJ2-5
D gene: TRBD2
CDR3 DNA: TGTGCCAGCAGCGATCCCAAGCGGGGGGCGTACCAAGAGACCCAGTACTTC
CDR3 protein: CASSDPKRGAYQETQYF

V gene: TRBV3-1/TRBV3-2
clone size: once
J gene: TRBJ2-6
D gene: TRBD2
CDR3 DNA: TGTGCCAGCAGCCCGCCAGCGGGAGCGTTTGTTGGGGCCAACGTCCTGACTTTC
CDR3 protein: CASSPPAGAFVGANVLTF

V gene: TRBV10-3
clone size: .
J gene: TRBJ1-2
D gene: TRBD1
CDR3 DNA: TGTGCCATCCCGGGACAGCCATATGGCTACACCTTC
CDR3 protein: CAIPGQPYGYTF

V gene: TRBV18
clone size: .
J gene: TRBJ1-5
D gene: .
CDR3 DNA: TGTGCCAGCTCACCCAACCCAGCGCAGGGCACGGATCAGCCCCAGCATTTT
CDR3 protein: CASSPNPAQGTDQPQHF

V gene: TRBV6-1
clone size: .
J gene: TRBJ2-3
D gene: .
CDR3 DNA: TGTGCCAGCAGTGAACTGACAGATACGCAGTATTTT
CDR3 protein: CASSELTDTQYF

V gene: TRBV6-5
clone size: .
J gene: TRBJ1-5
D gene: .
CDR3 DNA: TGTGCCAGCGTCCCGACGACACCAAGCAATCAGCCCCAGCATTTT
CDR3 protein: CASVPTTPSNQPQHF

V gene: TRBV5-4
clone size: .
J gene: TRBJ1-4
D gene: .
CDR3 DNA: TGTGCCAGCAGCTCTCGTACCACCTCCGGGGAAAAACTGTTTTTT
CDR3 protein: CASSSRTTSGEKLFF

V gene: TRBV9
clone size: .
J gene: TRBJ2-1
D gene: .
CDR3 DNA: TGTGCCAGCAGCGCAAGTGGGAGCTCCTACAATGAGCAGTTCTTC
CDR3 protein: CASSASGSSYNEQFF

V gene: TRBV5-1
clone size: .
J gene: TRBJ2-1
D gene: .
CDR3 DNA: TGCGCCAGCAGCTTGCAGGGGAGCGGCTACAATGAGCAGTTCTTC
CDR3 protein: CASSLQGSGYNEQFF

V gene: TRBV2
clone size: once
J gene: TRBJ1-2
D gene: .
CDR3 DNA: TGTGCCAGCAGCGCTGAAACTTACTATGGCTACACCTTC
CDR3 protein: CASSAETYYGYTF

V gene: TRBV27
clone size: .
J gene: TRBJ1-3
D gene: TRBD1
CDR3 DNA: TGTGCCAGCAGTTTACAGGGGGATGGAAACACCATATATTTT
CDR3 protein: CASSLQGDGNTIYF

V gene: TRBV10-2
clone size: .
J gene: TRBJ2-7
D gene: .
CDR3 DNA: TGCGCCAGCAGTAAACCGGGAACTGCCTACGAGCAGTACTTC
CDR3 protein: CASSKPGTAYEQYF

V gene: TRBV13
clone size: .
J gene: TRBJ2-1
D gene: TRBD2
CDR3 DNA: TGTGCCAGCAGCCCCGGACTAGCGGGAGGAGACAATGAGCAGTTCTTC
CDR3 protein: CASSPGLAGGDNEQFF

V gene: TRBV27
clone size: .
J gene: TRBJ1-2
D gene: TRBD1
CDR3 DNA: TGTGCCAGCAGTTTATATGGGACAGGGGGAATCTATGGCTACACCTTC
CDR3 protein: CASSLYGTGGIYGYTF

V gene: TRBV29-1
clone size: .
J gene: TRBJ2-1
D gene: .
CDR3 DNA: TGCAGCGTTGGAGGGATTACGGTCAATGAGCAGTTCTTC
CDR3 protein: CSVGGITVNEQFF

V gene: TRBV18
clone size: .
J gene: TRBJ1-1
D gene: .
CDR3 DNA: TGTGCCAGCTCATCCGGTCTGAACACTGAAGCTTTCTTT
CDR3 protein: CASSSGLNTEAFF

V gene: TRBV7-2
clone size: .
J gene: TRBJ2-7
D gene: .
CDR3 DNA: TGTGCCAGCAGCTTAGCGCGTGGAGGGACGGCCGAGCAGTACTTC
CDR3 protein: CASSLARGGTAEQYF

V gene: TRBV7-3
clone size: .
J gene: TRBJ2-1
D gene: .
CDR3 DNA: TGTGCCAGCAGCTTGGGGGCAGGCTTCGACGAGCAGTTCTTC
CDR3 protein: CASSLGAGFDEQFF

V gene: TRBV6-1
clone size: .
J gene: TRBJ1-4
D gene: .
CDR3 DNA: TGTGCCAGCAGTGAATATGGGGGCCACCTCCAAAAAAATGAAAAACTGTTTTTT
CDR3 protein: CASSEYGGHLQKNEKLFF

V gene: TRBV15
clone size: .
J gene: TRBJ1-6
D gene: TRBD1
CDR3 DNA: TGTGCCACCAGCACAGGACCCCGGGACAGGGGTTCACCCCTCCACTTT
CDR3 protein: CATSTGPRDRGSPLHF

V gene: TRBV7-2
clone size: few
J gene: TRBJ2-5
D gene: TRBD2
CDR3 DNA: TGTGCCAGCAGCCCCGGACTAGCGGGAGGGCCACGGGAGGACCAGTACTTC
CDR3 protein: CASSPGLAGGPREDQYF

V gene: TRBV2
clone size: few
J gene: TRBJ1-2
D gene: .
CDR3 DNA: TGTGCCAGCATTACCGACAGGAACTATGGCTACACCTTC
CDR3 protein: CASITDRNYGYTF

V gene: TRBV3-1/TRBV3-2
clone size: .
J gene: TRBJ2-7
D gene: .
CDR3 DNA: TGTGCCAGCAGCCCCAGAGCGGGCGCCGCCCTGGAGTACTTC
CDR3 protein: CASSPRAGAALEYF

V gene: TRBV27
clone size: .
J gene: TRBJ2-3
D gene: TRBD2
CDR3 DNA: TGTGCCAGCAGTTTAACCCCTCCCGCCGGACTAGCGGGGGGGAAAGATACGCAGTATTTT
CDR3 protein: CASSLTPPAGLAGGKDTQYF

V gene: TRBV11-2
clone size: .
J gene: TRBJ1-5
D gene: TRBD1
CDR3 DNA: TGTGCCAGCAGCTTAGGGGACAGGGGCAATCAGCCCCAGCATTTT
CDR3 protein: CASSLGDRGNQPQHF

V gene: TRBV27
clone size: .
J gene: TRBJ2-2
D gene: TRBD2
CDR3 DNA: TGTGCCAGCAGTTTAATGGGACTAGCTCGCACCGGGGAGCTGTTTTTT
CDR3 protein: CASSLMGLARTGELFF

V gene: TRBV5-1
clone size: .
J gene: TRBJ1-6
D gene: .
CDR3 DNA: TGCGCCAGCAGCTTGGACAGGCCCAGCTCCTATAATTCACCCCTCCACTTT
CDR3 protein: CASSLDRPSSYNSPLHF